This is a list of T cell receptor beta chains from one sample in a study of control samples from healthy donors and cancer patients. The data were produced by immunoSEQ multiplex PCR, yet TCRdb's version contains in-frame clones alone and is incomplete. This sample yields 20,000 to 25,000 clones, of which 88% are seen a single time; around 10% belongs to the top ten. The source material was PBMCs. These TCRs come from a woman aged 60-75 years with head and neck cancer. The CDR3 runs from the conserved cysteine through the conserved F or W. The order of the fields is V gene, D gene, clone size, J gene, CDR3 protein, CDR3 DNA. D genes are given only for firm matches. Rows give clone size only sometimes, using once, few, many, or a class for an expanded clone.

v_gene: TRBV28
d_gene: TRBD2
abundance: .
j_gene: TRBJ2-1
CDR3aa: CASSAGTSGRNEQFF
CDR3nt: TGTGCCAGCAGTGCCGGGACTAGCGGGAGGAATGAGCAGTTCTTC

v_gene: TRBV13
d_gene: TRBD2
abundance: .
j_gene: TRBJ2-7
CDR3aa: CASSELAGGGGEQYF
CDR3nt: TGTGCCAGCAGCGAACTAGCGGGAGGGGGGGGCGAGCAGTACTTC

v_gene: TRBV5-1
d_gene: TRBD1
abundance: once
j_gene: TRBJ1-4
CDR3aa: CASSLATGVEKLFF
CDR3nt: TGCGCCAGCAGCTTGGCGACAGGGGTTGAAAAACTGTTTTTT

v_gene: TRBV2
d_gene: .
abundance: few
j_gene: TRBJ2-7
CDR3aa: CASSEGSGFSYEQYF
CDR3nt: TGTGCCAGCAGTGAAGGTTCCGGGTTCTCCTACGAGCAGTACTTC

v_gene: TRBV2
d_gene: .
abundance: .
j_gene: TRBJ2-5
CDR3aa: CASSVGARAETQYF
CDR3nt: TGTGCCAGCAGTGTGGGCGCGCGGGCCGAGACCCAGTACTTC

v_gene: TRBV6-6
d_gene: TRBD1
abundance: once
j_gene: TRBJ2-7
CDR3aa: CASSTGTVYEQYF
CDR3nt: TGTGCCAGCAGTACGGGGACAGTCTACGAGCAGTACTTC

v_gene: TRBV10-2
d_gene: .
abundance: .
j_gene: TRBJ1-2
CDR3aa: CASGARGARIVYGYTF
CDR3nt: TGCGCCAGCGGGGCAAGGGGGGCGAGGATAGTGTATGGCTACACCTTC

v_gene: TRBV2
d_gene: TRBD1
abundance: .
j_gene: TRBJ1-2
CDR3aa: CASSGSPEGRGPNYGYTF
CDR3nt: TGTGCCAGCAGTGGATCTCCGGAAGGGAGGGGGCCTAACTATGGCTACACCTTC

v_gene: TRBV5-1
d_gene: .
abundance: .
j_gene: TRBJ2-7
CDR3aa: CASSLETAFYEQYF
CDR3nt: TGCGCCAGCAGCCTTGAGACAGCGTTCTACGAGCAGTACTTC

v_gene: TRBV12-3/TRBV12-4
d_gene: .
abundance: .
j_gene: TRBJ2-7
CDR3aa: CASSLLSTHEQYF
CDR3nt: TGTGCCAGCAGTTTATTATCTACCCACGAGCAGTACTTC

v_gene: TRBV14
d_gene: .
abundance: .
j_gene: TRBJ2-5
CDR3aa: CASSQDSRRPGETQYF
CDR3nt: TGTGCCAGCAGCCAAGATAGTCGGAGGCCGGGAGAGACCCAGTACTTC

v_gene: TRBV2
d_gene: .
abundance: .
j_gene: TRBJ2-3
CDR3aa: CASSVPKTGTDTQYF
CDR3nt: TGTGCCAGCAGCGTCCCGAAGACGGGCACAGATACGCAGTATTTT

v_gene: TRBV11-1
d_gene: TRBD2
abundance: .
j_gene: TRBJ2-3
CDR3aa: CASSLGTRSTDTQYF
CDR3nt: TGTGCCAGCAGCTTAGGGACTAGAAGCACAGATACGCAGTATTTT

v_gene: TRBV27
d_gene: .
abundance: .
j_gene: TRBJ2-6
CDR3aa: CASRETVSGANVLTF
CDR3nt: TGTGCCAGCAGGGAGACAGTCTCTGGGGCCAACGTCCTGACTTTC

v_gene: TRBV11-2
d_gene: .
abundance: .
j_gene: TRBJ2-5
CDR3aa: CASTRTASQETQYF
CDR3nt: TGTGCCAGCACCCGGACAGCTTCTCAAGAGACCCAGTACTTC

v_gene: TRBV7-3
d_gene: .
abundance: .
j_gene: TRBJ2-7
CDR3aa: CASSIAWGGQKYYEQYF
CDR3nt: TGTGCCAGCAGCATAGCTTGGGGGGGACAGAAATACTACGAGCAGTACTTC

v_gene: TRBV27
d_gene: .
abundance: .
j_gene: TRBJ1-5
CDR3aa: CASSLKAWRGNQPQHF
CDR3nt: TGTGCCAGCAGTTTAAAAGCATGGAGGGGCAATCAGCCCCAGCATTTT

v_gene: TRBV7-8
d_gene: .
abundance: .
j_gene: TRBJ2-3
CDR3aa: CASSLGVRRDSADTQYF
CDR3nt: TGTGCCAGCAGCTTAGGCGTCAGGCGAGATTCTGCGGATACGCAGTATTTT

v_gene: TRBV10-3
d_gene: .
abundance: .
j_gene: TRBJ1-2
CDR3aa: CATRSGVEGYTF
CDR3nt: TGTGCCACCAGGTCAGGGGTTGAGGGCTACACCTTC

v_gene: TRBV4-1
d_gene: .
abundance: .
j_gene: TRBJ2-1
CDR3aa: CASSQGPTLYNEQFF
CDR3nt: TGCGCCAGCAGCCAGGGCCCAACCCTCTACAATGAGCAGTTCTTC

v_gene: TRBV27
d_gene: TRBD2
abundance: .
j_gene: TRBJ2-1
CDR3aa: CASSLSSGSSSYNEQFF
CDR3nt: TGTGCCAGCAGTTTATCTAGCGGGAGTAGCTCCTACAATGAGCAGTTCTTC

v_gene: TRBV11-2
d_gene: .
abundance: .
j_gene: TRBJ2-1
CDR3aa: CASSLLGIGNEQFF
CDR3nt: TGTGCCAGCAGCTTACTGGGTATCGGGAATGAGCAGTTCTTC

v_gene: TRBV4-1
d_gene: .
abundance: once
j_gene: TRBJ2-1
CDR3aa: CASSPQGVGLLYNEQFF
CDR3nt: TGCGCCAGCAGCCCCCAGGGTGTGGGCCTGCTCTACAATGAGCAGTTCTTC

v_gene: TRBV5-6
d_gene: TRBD2
abundance: .
j_gene: TRBJ2-1
CDR3aa: CASSSLGAGVSNEQFF
CDR3nt: TGTGCCAGCAGCTCCCTAGGAGCGGGAGTTAGCAATGAGCAGTTCTTC

v_gene: TRBV19
d_gene: .
abundance: once
j_gene: TRBJ1-3
CDR3aa: CASSRESLGNTIYF
CDR3nt: TGTGCCAGTAGCCGCGAGAGCCTTGGAAACACCATATATTTT

v_gene: TRBV15
d_gene: .
abundance: .
j_gene: TRBJ1-1
CDR3aa: CATSSGDSPNTEAFF
CDR3nt: TGTGCCACCAGCAGCGGGGACTCCCCGAACACTGAAGCTTTCTTT

v_gene: TRBV28
d_gene: TRBD1
abundance: .
j_gene: TRBJ1-4
CDR3aa: CASSLWDRGGEKLFF
CDR3nt: TGCGCCAGCAGTCTCTGGGACAGAGGGGGTGAAAAACTGTTTTTT

v_gene: TRBV18
d_gene: TRBD1
abundance: .
j_gene: TRBJ1-1
CDR3aa: CASSPDRGHRRTEAFF
CDR3nt: TGTGCCAGCTCACCGGACAGGGGACATAGGCGCACTGAAGCTTTCTTT

v_gene: TRBV27
d_gene: .
abundance: .
j_gene: TRBJ2-7
CDR3aa: CASSLRGTDAYEQYF
CDR3nt: TGTGCCAGCAGTTTACGAGGGACCGATGCCTACGAGCAGTACTTC

v_gene: TRBV19
d_gene: .
abundance: .
j_gene: TRBJ1-5
CDR3aa: CASSIGGGRHQPQHF
CDR3nt: TGTGCCAGTAGTATAGGGGGCGGAAGGCATCAGCCCCAGCATTTT

v_gene: TRBV4-2
d_gene: TRBD2
abundance: once
j_gene: TRBJ2-1
CDR3aa: CASSQAGGGSYNEQFF
CDR3nt: TGTGCCAGCAGCCAAGCGGGGGGAGGCTCCTACAATGAGCAGTTCTTC

v_gene: TRBV27
d_gene: .
abundance: .
j_gene: TRBJ1-2
CDR3aa: CASSLSRTQASGYTF
CDR3nt: TGTGCCAGCAGTTTATCTCGGACCCAAGCGTCTGGCTACACCTTC

v_gene: TRBV28
d_gene: .
abundance: .
j_gene: TRBJ1-5
CDR3aa: CASRSGARTGNQPQHF
CDR3nt: TGTGCCAGCAGATCAGGGGCCCGGACCGGCAATCAGCCCCAGCATTTT